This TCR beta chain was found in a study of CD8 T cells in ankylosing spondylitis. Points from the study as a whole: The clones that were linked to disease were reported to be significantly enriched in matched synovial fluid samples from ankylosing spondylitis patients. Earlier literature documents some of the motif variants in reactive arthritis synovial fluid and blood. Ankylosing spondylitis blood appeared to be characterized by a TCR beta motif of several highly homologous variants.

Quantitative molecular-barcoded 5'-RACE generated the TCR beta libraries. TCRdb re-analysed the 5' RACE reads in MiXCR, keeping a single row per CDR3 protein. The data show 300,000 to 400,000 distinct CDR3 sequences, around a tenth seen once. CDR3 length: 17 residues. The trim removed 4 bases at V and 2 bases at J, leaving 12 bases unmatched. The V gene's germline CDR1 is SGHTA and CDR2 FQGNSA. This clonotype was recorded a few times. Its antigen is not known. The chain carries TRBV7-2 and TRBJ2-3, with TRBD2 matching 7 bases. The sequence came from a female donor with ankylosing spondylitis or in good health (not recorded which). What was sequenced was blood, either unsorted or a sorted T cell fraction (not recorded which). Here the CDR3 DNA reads TGTGCCAGCAGCTCAAGGGGACTATCAACCCCCACAGATACGCAGTATTTT. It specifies CASSSRGLSTPTDTQYF.